This TCR beta chain was obtained from a study of chemoradiotherapy in HPV16-positive cancers. The table came from immunoSEQ multiplex PCR; TCRdb's copy has only in-frame clones and leaves some out. The table shows 7,500 to 9,500 clones, with about three quarters occurring only once. Comments on this clone: Its antigen is currently unknown.

Notes on the study in general: During treatment, candidate HPV-specific clones and E7-related motifs expanded in tumor.

Collection took place from a patient who underwent chemoradiotherapy. The TCR was taken from a human donor with HPV-associated anogenital cancer.

The CDR3 region is CASSPRADTQYF. CDR3 bases: TGTGCCAGCAGCCCAAGGGCAGATACGCAGTATTTT. The chain employs TRBV7-6 and TRBJ2-3; D gene uncertain. The CDR3 is 12 residues long. Trimming pared 5 bases from V and 4 bases from J, leaving 7 bases between. The V gene's germline CDR1 is SGHVS and CDR2 FNYEAQ. The whole variable domain, remainder taken from reference TRBV7-6 and TRBJ2-3, is GAGVSQSPRYKVTKRGQDVALRCDPISGHVSLYWYRQALGQGPEFLTYFNYEAQQDKSGLPNDRFSAERPEGSISTLTIQRTEQRDSAMYRCASSPRADTQYFGPGTRLTVL.